One and the same sample provided the 26 T cell receptor beta chains below, sequenced in a study of response to subunit inactivated influenza vaccine. A single record per CDR3 protein comes from TCRdb applying MiXCR to the RT-PCR reads. The sample comprises under 550,000 distinct CDR3 sequences, around 7.9% of which are singletons, and roughly 14% rests with the top ten. Material: PBMCs from blood, obtained less than 30 months after vaccination. The receptors were gathered from a man in his fifties or sixties who received an inactivated influenza vaccine.

This clonotype was observed at least ten times. The chain uses TRBV28 and TRBJ1-1; D remains ambiguous. The CDR3 has 11 amino acids. V lost 6 bases and J 2 bases, leaving 4 bases between the germline ends. Germline CDR1 and CDR2: MDHEN and SYDVKM. CDR3 sequence: CASSPNTEAFF. The CDR3 DNA sequence: TGTGCCAGCAGCCCCAACACTGAAGCTTTCTTT.

This chain uses TRBV4-3 with TRBJ1-4, with D unclear. This CDR3 has 15 residues. CDR1 is LGHNA and CDR2 is YSLEER in the germline V gene. V was trimmed by 4 bases and J by 5 bases, leaving 14 bases between them. The CDR3 reads CASSPGGGINEKLFF. The CDR3 nucleotides are TGCGCCAGCAGCCCCGGAGGAGGGATAAATGAAAAACTGTTTTTT.

This clonotype has ten or more counts. The chain employs TRBV27 and TRBJ2-1, with 16 bases identical to TRBD2. With 6 bases clipped from V and 0 bases from J, the junction kept 5 bases outside the gene matches. The CDR3 runs 18 residues. The germline CDR1 and CDR2 sequences are MNHEY and SMNVEV (reference sequence). The CDR3 is CASSAGTSGRGSYNEQFF. The CDR3 DNA is TGTGCCAGCAGCGCTGGGACTAGCGGGAGGGGCTCCTACAATGAGCAGTTCTTC.

This chain uses TRBV12-3 or TRBV12-4 with TRBJ1-1, with 7 bases aligning to TRBD1. The V segment lost 6 bases and the J segment 10 bases; nucleotides outside the gene matches: 17. This CDR3 has 15 amino acids. In DNA form, the CDR3 reads TGTGCCAGCAGCTCTGCAGACAGGGCGCTTCGCGGAGCTTTCTTT. This codes for CASSSADRALRGAFF.

This chain joins TRBV6-2 or TRBV6-3 and TRBJ2-1; TRBD1 matches 11 bases. The CDR3 sequence is 17 residues long. With V trimmed by 2 bases and J by 5 bases, 8 bases remained unmatched. The V gene's germline CDR1 is MNHEY and CDR2 SVGEGT. As DNA, the CDR3 is TGTGCCAGCAGTTACGGATGGACAGGGGGCGCCGACAATGAGCAGTTCTTC. This sequence encodes CASSYGWTGGADNEQFF.

The V gene is TRBV20-1, the J gene TRBJ2-5; possibly TRBD2 for D (5 bases). This CDR3 is built from 14 residues. V shed 5 bases and J shed 1 base, with 14 bases lying between them. Germline-derived CDR1 and CDR2 are DFQATT and SNEGSKA (reference sequence). The CDR3 loop reads CSAETSTVQETQYF. The CDR3 DNA reads TGCAGTGCTGAAACTAGTACCGTCCAAGAGACCCAGTACTTC.

The chain is built from TRBV12-3 or TRBV12-4 and TRBJ2-3, with D possibly being TRBD2 (6 bases). The length of the CDR3 is 13 residues. V lost 2 bases and J 6 bases, leaving 9 bases between the germline ends. CDR3: CASSLTEGDTQYF. The DNA of the CDR3 is TGTGCCAGCAGTTTAACGGAGGGGGATACGCAGTATTTT.

This chain uses TRBV29-1 with TRBJ1-4; no reliable D call. Germline assignment: CDR1 SQVTM and CDR2 ANQGSEA. The CDR3 length is 13 residues. Trimming stripped 1 base from V and 7 bases from J, with 10 bases between. The CDR3 spells CSVEGGVVEKLFF. CDR3 coding DNA: TGCAGCGTTGAAGGTGGAGTAGTTGAAAAACTGTTTTTT. Full variable domain (outside the CDR3, taken from reference TRBV29-1 and TRBJ1-4): SAVISQKPSRDICQRGTSLTIQCQVDSQVTMMFWYRQQPGQSLTLIATANQGSEATYESGFVIDKFPISRPNLTFSTLTVSNMSPEDSSIYLCSVEGGVVEKLFFGSGTQLSVL.

A few counts support this clonotype. The genes are TRBV9 and TRBJ1-2; 8 nucleotides agree with TRBD1. The CDR3 spans 16 residues. After removal of 0 bases from V and 4 bases from J, the junction contained 8 bases not matched to a gene. From germline, CDR1 is SGDLS and CDR2 YYNGEE. The CDR3 here is CASSVDGTGVFYGYTF. The CDR3 region has the DNA TGTGCCAGCAGCGTAGACGGGACAGGAGTCTTCTATGGCTACACCTTC. Supplemented by reference TRBV9 and TRBJ1-2, the full variable domain reads DSGVTQTPKHLITATGQRVTLRCSPRSGDLSVYWYQQSLDQGLQFLIQYYNGEERAKGNILERFSAQQFPDLHSELNLSSLELGDSALYFCASSVDGTGVFYGYTFGSGTRLTVV.

This clonotype was seen more than once but under ten times. CDR3 sequence reads: CASSIGGPRDTQYF. CDR3 in DNA: TGTGCCAGCAGCATCGGCGGCCCGAGGGATACGCAGTATTTT. The rearrangement links TRBV21-1 to TRBJ2-3; TRBD1 is the table's D call and was not checked against the DNA. TRBV21-1 constitutes a pseudogene. The CDR3 is made up of 14 amino acids.

The V gene is TRBV12-3 or TRBV12-4, the J gene TRBJ1-5; possible D gene TRBD2, 6 bases. The DNA end is a closer match to TRBJ2-3, so the J assignment may be wrong. The CDR3 consists of 14 residues. The CDR3 region has the DNA TGTGCCAGCAGTTTAGAGCGGGTCGGGCAGCCCCAGTATTTT. It encodes CASSLERVGQPQYF.

This clonotype has a count of ten or more. The chain uses TRBV9 and TRBJ2-2, with a possible D match to TRBD1 (5 bases). The length of the CDR3 is 14 residues. The germline V gene encodes CDR1 SGDLS and CDR2 YYNGEE. Trimming left V 3 bases short and J 2 bases short, with 8 bases between. CDR3 protein: CASSATVNTGELFF. CDR3 sequence (DNA): TGTGCCAGCAGCGCGACAGTTAACACCGGGGAGCTGTTTTTT.

This clonotype occurred a few times. The chain has TRBV27 and TRBJ2-4; D gene unclear. The germline V gene encodes CDR1 MNHEY and CDR2 SMNVEV (reference sequence). Trimming cost V 4 bases and J 11 bases, with 9 bases left between them. The CDR3 is made up of 11 amino acids. CDR3 protein: CASSSSLLQYF. The CDR3 region has the DNA TGTGCCAGCAGTTCCAGTCTGCTTCAGTACTTC.

This clonotype was picked up many times. This chain connects TRBV30 to TRBJ2-2, with D possibly called TRBD1 or TRBD2 (5 bases each). Trimming removed 4 bases from V and 5 bases from J, with 11 bases in between. Germline values: CDR1 GTSNPN, CDR2 SVGIG (reference sequence). This CDR3 is 13 amino acids long. For the CDR3, the DNA is TGTGCCTGGACGCGTGGGGGAACCGGGGAGCTGTTTTTT. Protein product: CAWTRGGTGELFF.

CDR3 sequence reads: CSAPSLNTEAFF. The DNA of the CDR3 is TGCAGTGCGCCGTCCTTAAACACTGAAGCTTTCTTT. The V call is TRBV20-1, the J call TRBJ1-1, with unresolved D. V gave up 6 bases and J gave up 2 bases, with 10 bases separating them. This CDR3 contains 12 residues. CDR1 is DFQATT and CDR2 is SNEGSKA in the germline V gene (reference sequence).

As regards this clonotype: The junction differs from germline at one of its ends, possibly a read error. V is TRBV4-1 and J is TRBJ1-1; D might be TRBD1 (6 bases). The CDR3 has 16 amino acids. CDR1 and CDR2 from the germline V gene are MGHRA and YSYEKL. For the CDR3, the DNA is TGCGCCAGCAGCCAAGTAGGGGGGGGACACCTGAACACTGAAGCTTTT. Encoded protein: CASSQVGGGHLNTEAF.

This clonotype was counted only a few times. The chain combines TRBV20-1 with TRBJ2-7; the D is unclear. Trimming took off 0 bases at V and 9 bases at J, with 18 bases between the two ends. From germline, CDR1 is DFQATT and CDR2 SNEGSKA (reference sequence). This CDR3 has 14 amino acids. The CDR3 protein is CSAREHGRSLGQYF. CDR3 coding DNA: TGCAGTGCTAGAGAGCACGGACGGTCTTTGGGGCAGTACTTC.

This clonotype was counted a few times. V is TRBV12-3 or TRBV12-4 and J is TRBJ1-3, with 10 bases fitting TRBD1. The CDR3 consists of 20 residues. With 5 bases clipped from V and 0 bases from J, the junction kept 16 bases outside the gene matches. The CDR3 here is CASSPISFDRGLHSGNTIYF. CDR3 DNA: TGTGCCAGCAGTCCCATCTCCTTTGACAGGGGGCTCCACTCTGGAAACACCATATATTTT.

The chain carries TRBV2 and TRBJ1-1; the D gene is possibly TRBD1 (5 bases). CDR3 length equals 12 residues. The V end was cut by 5 bases, the J end by 5 bases, with 9 bases between. Germline V gene lookup returns CDR1 SNHLY and CDR2 FYNNEI. The CDR3 loop is CASSPGATEAFF. The CDR3 region has the DNA TGTGCCAGCAGTCCCGGGGCGACTGAAGCTTTCTTT.

This clonotype appeared many times. The genes are TRBV6-2 or TRBV6-3 and TRBJ2-7; TRBD1 matches at 8 bases. CDR1 is MNHEY, CDR2 SVGEGT, per germline. The CDR3 consists of 15 residues. Losses at the gene ends were 2 bases for V and 6 bases for J; bases not matched to a gene: 9. CDR3 DNA: TGTGCCAGCAGTTACCCCCAGGGGGCATCGTCCGAGCAGTACTTC. It specifies CASSYPQGASSEQYF.

This clonotype was counted at least ten times. The chain is built from TRBV7-2 and TRBJ2-1; unclear D gene. Germline CDR1 SGHTA, CDR2 FQGNSA. V gave up 2 bases and J gave up 0 bases, with 14 bases separating them. CDR3 length equals 17 residues. The CDR3 DNA reads as TGTGCCAGCAGCTTACTGGGCAGCCAGAGCTCCTACAATGAGCAGTTCTTC. Encoded protein: CASSLLGSQSSYNEQFF.

The chain couples TRBV5-1 to TRBJ2-6, with D unresolved. With 1 base removed from V and 1 base from J, the gap between germline ends came to 12 bases. CDR1 SGHRS and CDR2 YFSETQ come from the germline V gene. This CDR3 is 17 amino acids long. CDR3 amino acids: CASSLSPKGSGANVLTF. The CDR3 DNA is TGCGCCAGCAGCTTGAGTCCTAAAGGATCTGGGGCCAACGTCCTGACTTTC. Using reference TRBV5-1 and TRBJ2-6 for the parts outside the CDR3, the full variable domain is KAGVTQTPRYLIKTRGQQVTLSCSPISGHRSVSWYQQTPGQGLQFLFEYFSETQRNKGNFPGRFSGRQFSNSRSEMNVSTLELGDSALYLCASSLSPKGSGANVLTFGAGSRLTVL.

The chain combines TRBV20-1 with TRBJ2-7; D is perhaps TRBD1 or TRBD2 (5 bases each). Germline V gene data show CDR1 as DFQATT and CDR2 as SNEGSKA (reference sequence). This CDR3 is 13 amino acids long. The chain's CDR3 is CSLGSRARNEQYF. The CDR3 DNA follows: TGCAGCCTAGGGAGCAGGGCCAGGAACGAGCAGTACTTC.

The J gene is TRBJ1-2, the V gene TRBV2; 8 bases match TRBD1. Trimming cost V 4 bases and J 2 bases; bases outside gene matches: 6. The CDR3 is made up of 15 amino acids. In germline, CDR1 is SNHLY, CDR2 FYNNEI. The CDR3 coding sequence is TGTGCCAGCAGTGTCTCGACAGGGGCCAACTATGGCTACACCTTC. Protein product: CASSVSTGANYGYTF.

This clonotype occurred a few times. V usage is TRBV5-5 and J usage is TRBJ2-3, with 9 nucleotides matching TRBD1. Per germline, CDR1 SGHKS and CDR2 YYEKEE (reference sequence). The J segment lost 2 bases and the V segment lost 2 bases, leaving 6 bases of the junction unmatched. This CDR3 region has 16 residues. CDR3 sequence: CASSFAGTGITDTQYF. The DNA for the CDR3 is TGTGCCAGCAGCTTCGCGGGGACAGGGATCACAGATACGCAGTATTTT.

This clonotype was found a few times. This chain connects TRBV20-1 to TRBJ2-3, with 8 bases lining up with TRBD2. The V gene's germline CDR1 is DFQATT and CDR2 SNEGSKA (reference sequence). This CDR3 contains 14 residues. Losses at the gene ends were 5 bases for V and 2 bases for J; bases not matched to a gene: 6. The CDR3 coding sequence is TGCAGTGCTCCCCGGGAGGGTGTCACAGATACGCAGTATTTT. This translates into CSAPREGVTDTQYF.